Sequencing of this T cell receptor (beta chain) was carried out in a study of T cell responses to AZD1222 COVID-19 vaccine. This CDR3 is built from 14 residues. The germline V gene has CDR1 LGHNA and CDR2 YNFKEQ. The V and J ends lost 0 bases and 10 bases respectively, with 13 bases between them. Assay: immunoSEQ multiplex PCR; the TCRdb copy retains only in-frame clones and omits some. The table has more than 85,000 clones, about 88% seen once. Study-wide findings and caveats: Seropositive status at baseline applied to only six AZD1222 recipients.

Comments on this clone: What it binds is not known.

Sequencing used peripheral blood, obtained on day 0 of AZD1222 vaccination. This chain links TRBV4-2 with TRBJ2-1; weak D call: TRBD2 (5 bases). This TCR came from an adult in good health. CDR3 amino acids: CASSQDSGVKEQFF. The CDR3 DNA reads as TGTGCCAGCAGCCAAGATTCCGGGGTAAAGGAGCAGTTCTTC.